This TCR beta chain comes out of a study of T cells in Graves' hyperthyroidism and ophthalmopathy. This clonotype was detected a few times. Germline V gives CDR1 LGHDT, CDR2 YNNKEL (reference sequence). The CDR3 has 13 residues. The ends were cut back, 0 bases at V and 8 bases at J, with 10 bases in the middle. Amplification yielded TCR beta CDR3 regions, with RNA transcripts as the source. The HTBI primer set was used in a first-round RT-PCR of the TCR CDR3. Each CDR3 protein is one row after TCRdb ran MiXCR on the multiplex PCR reads. The table records some 550,000 distinct CDR3 sequences, around 20% of them present only once. It was uncontrolled infection, other autoimmune disease, pregnancy or lactation that excluded patients.

The specimen was blood. V gene TRBV3-1 combines with J gene TRBJ1-1; D ambiguous. The TCR originated in a man younger than 35 with Graves' hyperthyroidism. CDR3 sequence reads: CASSQDRASEAFF. CDR3 sequence (DNA): TGTGCCAGCAGCCAAGATAGGGCCTCCGAAGCTTTCTTT.